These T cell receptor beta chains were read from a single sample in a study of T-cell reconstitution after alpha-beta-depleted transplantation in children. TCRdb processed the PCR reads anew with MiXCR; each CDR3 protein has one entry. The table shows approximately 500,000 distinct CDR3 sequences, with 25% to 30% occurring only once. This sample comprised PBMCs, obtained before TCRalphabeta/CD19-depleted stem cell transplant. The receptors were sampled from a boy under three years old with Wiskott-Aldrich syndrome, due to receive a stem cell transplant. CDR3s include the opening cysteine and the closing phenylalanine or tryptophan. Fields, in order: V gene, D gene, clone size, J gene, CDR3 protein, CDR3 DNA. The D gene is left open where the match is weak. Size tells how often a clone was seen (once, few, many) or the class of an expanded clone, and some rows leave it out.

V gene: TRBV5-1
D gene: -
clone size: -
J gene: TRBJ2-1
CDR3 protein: CASSSTAGRTYNEQFF
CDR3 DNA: TGCGCCAGCAGCTCCACGGCGGGGCGAACCTACAATGAGCAGTTCTTC

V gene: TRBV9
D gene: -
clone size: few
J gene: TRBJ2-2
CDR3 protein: CASTPGLFHTGELFF
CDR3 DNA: TGTGCCAGCACCCCGGGACTCTTTCACACCGGGGAGCTGTTTTTT

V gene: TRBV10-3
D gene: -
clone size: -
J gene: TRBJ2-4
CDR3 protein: CAIASEAAKNIQYF
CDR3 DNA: TGTGCCATCGCTTCCGAGGCGGCCAAAAACATTCAGTACTTC

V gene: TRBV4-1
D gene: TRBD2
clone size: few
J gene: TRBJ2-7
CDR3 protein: CASSLTGTSGAYEQYF
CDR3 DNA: TGCGCCAGCAGCCTCACCGGGACTAGCGGTGCCTACGAGCAGTACTTC

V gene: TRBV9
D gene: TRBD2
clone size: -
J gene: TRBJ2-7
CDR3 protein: CASSVASGSNEQYF
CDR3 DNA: TGTGCCAGCAGCGTAGCTAGCGGGAGTAACGAGCAGTACTTC

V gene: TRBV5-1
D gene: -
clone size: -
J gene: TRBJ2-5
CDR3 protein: CASRSPFPQETQYF
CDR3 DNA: TGCGCCAGCCGGTCACCTTTCCCTCAAGAGACCCAGTACTTC

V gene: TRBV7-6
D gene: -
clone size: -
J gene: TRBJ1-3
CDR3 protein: CASSYGQSGNTIYF
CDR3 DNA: TGTGCCAGCAGCTATGGACAGTCTGGAAACACCATATATTTT

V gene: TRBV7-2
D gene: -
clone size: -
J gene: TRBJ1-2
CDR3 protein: CASSLGQAIYYGYTF
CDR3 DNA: TGTGCCAGCAGCTTAGGACAGGCCATCTACTATGGCTACACCTTC

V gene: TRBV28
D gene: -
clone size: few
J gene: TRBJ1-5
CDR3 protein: CASSLFRNKPQHF
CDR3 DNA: TGTGCCAGCAGTTTGTTTCGAAATAAGCCCCAGCATTTT

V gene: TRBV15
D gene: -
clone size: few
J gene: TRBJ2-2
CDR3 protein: CATSRDLNTGELFF
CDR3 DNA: TGTGCCACCAGCAGAGATCTGAACACCGGGGAGCTGTTTTTT

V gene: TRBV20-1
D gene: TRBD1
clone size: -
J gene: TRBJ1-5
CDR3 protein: CSASQGVSNQPQHF
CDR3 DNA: TGCAGTGCTAGCCAGGGGGTAAGCAATCAGCCCCAGCATTTT

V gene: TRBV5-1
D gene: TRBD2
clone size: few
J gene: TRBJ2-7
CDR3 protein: CASSMPGGRGNYEQYF
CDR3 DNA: TGCGCCAGCAGCATGCCCGGGGGGAGGGGAAACTACGAGCAGTACTTC

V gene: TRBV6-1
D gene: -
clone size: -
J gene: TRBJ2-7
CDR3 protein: CASTYPGPQYF
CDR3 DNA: TGTGCCAGCACGTATCCCGGTCCCCAGTACTTC

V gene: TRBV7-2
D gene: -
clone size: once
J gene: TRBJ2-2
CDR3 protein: CASSLVLGDGELFF
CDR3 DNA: TGTGCCAGCAGCTTAGTCCTGGGGGACGGGGAGCTGTTTTTT

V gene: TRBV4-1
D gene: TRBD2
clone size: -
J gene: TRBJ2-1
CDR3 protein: CASSQVSPRTSNKDEQFF
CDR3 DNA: TGCGCCAGCAGCCAAGTTTCTCCGAGGACTAGCAATAAGGATGAGCAGTTCTTC

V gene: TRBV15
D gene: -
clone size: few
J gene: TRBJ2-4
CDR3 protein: CATSMSVGAKNIQYF
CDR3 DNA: TGTGCCACCAGCATGAGCGTGGGCGCCAAAAACATTCAGTACTTC

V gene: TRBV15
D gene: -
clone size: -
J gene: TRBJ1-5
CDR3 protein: CATSRDRGSGQPQHF
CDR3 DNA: TGTGCCACCAGCAGAGATCGGGGGAGTGGACAGCCCCAGCATTTT

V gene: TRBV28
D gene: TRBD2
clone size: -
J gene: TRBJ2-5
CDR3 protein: CASSSSPGLAGGQETQYF
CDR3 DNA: TGTGCCAGCAGTTCTTCTCCGGGACTAGCGGGAGGTCAAGAGACCCAGTACTTC

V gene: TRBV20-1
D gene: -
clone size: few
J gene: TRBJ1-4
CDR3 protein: CSARTARVEKLFF
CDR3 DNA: TGCAGTGCTAGAACAGCGCGTGTCGAAAAACTGTTTTTT

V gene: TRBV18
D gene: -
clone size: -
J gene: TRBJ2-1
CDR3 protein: CASSPRQVRYNEQFF
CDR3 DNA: TGTGCCAGCTCACCAAGACAGGTTAGATACAATGAGCAGTTCTTC

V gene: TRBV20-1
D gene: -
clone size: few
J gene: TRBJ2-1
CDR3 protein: CSAARLVEDEQFF
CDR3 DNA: TGCAGTGCTGCCCGACTAGTTGAGGATGAGCAGTTCTTC

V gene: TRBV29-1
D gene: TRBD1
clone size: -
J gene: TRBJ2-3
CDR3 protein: CSASGGRGNTQYF
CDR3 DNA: TGCAGCGCCTCAGGGGGACGGGGAAATACGCAGTATTTT

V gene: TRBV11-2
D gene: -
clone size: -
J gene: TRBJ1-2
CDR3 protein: CASSLVVSGPYSGYTF
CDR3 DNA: TGTGCCAGCAGCTTAGTCGTGTCAGGGCCCTATTCTGGCTACACCTTC

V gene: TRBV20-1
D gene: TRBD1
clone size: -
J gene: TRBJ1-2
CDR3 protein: CSARPTGEGLYGYTF
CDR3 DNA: TGCAGTGCTAGACCGACAGGGGAGGGTCTCTATGGCTACACCTTC

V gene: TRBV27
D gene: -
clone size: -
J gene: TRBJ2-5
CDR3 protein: CASSRDPLGQETQYF
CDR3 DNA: TGTGCCAGCAGTCGGGACCCATTGGGGCAAGAGACCCAGTACTTC

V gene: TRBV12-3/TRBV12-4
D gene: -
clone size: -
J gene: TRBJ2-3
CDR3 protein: CASSLAVFTDTQYF
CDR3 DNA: TGTGCCAGCAGTTTAGCGGTCTTCACAGATACGCAGTATTTT

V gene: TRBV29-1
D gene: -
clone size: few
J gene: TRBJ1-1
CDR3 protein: CSVRDGNTEAFF
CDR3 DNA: TGCAGCGTTCGGGACGGGAACACTGAAGCTTTCTTT

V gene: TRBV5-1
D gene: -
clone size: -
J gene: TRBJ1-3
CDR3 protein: CASSWDGLSSGNTIYF
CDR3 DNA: TGCGCCAGCAGCTGGGACGGCTTGAGCTCTGGAAACACCATATATTTT

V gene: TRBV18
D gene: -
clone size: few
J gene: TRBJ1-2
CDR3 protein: CASSTLRASYGYTF
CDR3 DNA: TGTGCCAGCTCGACACTTCGTGCCTCCTATGGCTACACCTTC

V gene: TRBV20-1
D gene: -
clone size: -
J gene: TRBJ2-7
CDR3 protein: CSARDLGGGRYEQYF
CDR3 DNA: TGCAGTGCTAGAGATCTGGGAGGGGGCAGGTACGAGCAGTACTTC

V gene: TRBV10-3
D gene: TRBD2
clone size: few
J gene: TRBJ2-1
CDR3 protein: CAISGVGWGGIEEQFF
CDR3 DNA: TGTGCCATCAGTGGGGTCGGGTGGGGAGGGATAGAAGAGCAGTTCTTC

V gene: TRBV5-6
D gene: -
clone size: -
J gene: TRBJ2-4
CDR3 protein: CASSSYGVLTKNIQYF
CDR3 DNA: TGTGCCAGCAGCTCGTACGGGGTTTTGACCAAAAACATTCAGTACTTC

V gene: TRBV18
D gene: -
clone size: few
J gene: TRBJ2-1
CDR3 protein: CASSLIRDSRARQFF
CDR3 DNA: TGTGCCAGCTCATTAATCCGGGACTCAAGAGCCCGGCAGTTCTTC

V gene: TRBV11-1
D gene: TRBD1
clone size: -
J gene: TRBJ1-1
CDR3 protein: CASSVDREAMNTEAFF
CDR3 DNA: TGTGCCAGCAGTGTGGACAGGGAGGCAATGAACACTGAAGCTTTCTTT

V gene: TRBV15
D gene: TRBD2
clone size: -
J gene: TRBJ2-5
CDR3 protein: CATSRLAGDRETQYF
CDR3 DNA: TGTGCCACCAGCAGACTAGCGGGAGATCGGGAGACCCAGTACTTC

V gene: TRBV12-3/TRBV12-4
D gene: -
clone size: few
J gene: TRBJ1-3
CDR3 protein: CASTSSFFLSGNTIYF
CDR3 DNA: TGTGCCAGCACCTCGTCCTTCTTCCTCTCTGGAAACACCATATATTTT

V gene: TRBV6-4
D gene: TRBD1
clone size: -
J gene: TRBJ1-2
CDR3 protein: CASSVRTGATDYTF
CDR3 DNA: TGTGCCAGCAGCGTAAGGACAGGGGCAACAGACTACACCTTC